This T cell receptor beta chain is from a study of blood T cell repertoires in COVID-19. Study-level background: Italy, Spain and the United States were the sources of the convalescent and acute COVID-19 samples.

As handled by the study authors: Reference gene primer amplification gave estimated nucleated cell counts. Only in-frame clones appear in the TCRdb table, and some are missing; sequencing was by immunoSEQ multiplex PCR. For V, J and clone size, that table is used; D and trimming come from the DNA. The sample has some 98,000 clones; 65% to 90% are singletons. Sequencing input: peripheral blood. This TCR was recovered from a man in his 70s with active or convalescent COVID-19.

CDR3 in DNA: TGTGCCAGTAGTACCTTGAACACCGGGGAGCTGTTTTTT. The encoded protein is CASSTLNTGELFF. The rearrangement uses TRBV19 and TRBJ2-2; D remains ambiguous. This CDR3 contains 13 residues. Germline V lookup: CDR1 LNHDA, CDR2 SQIVND (reference sequence). Trimming stripped 4 bases from V and 1 base from J, with 4 bases between.